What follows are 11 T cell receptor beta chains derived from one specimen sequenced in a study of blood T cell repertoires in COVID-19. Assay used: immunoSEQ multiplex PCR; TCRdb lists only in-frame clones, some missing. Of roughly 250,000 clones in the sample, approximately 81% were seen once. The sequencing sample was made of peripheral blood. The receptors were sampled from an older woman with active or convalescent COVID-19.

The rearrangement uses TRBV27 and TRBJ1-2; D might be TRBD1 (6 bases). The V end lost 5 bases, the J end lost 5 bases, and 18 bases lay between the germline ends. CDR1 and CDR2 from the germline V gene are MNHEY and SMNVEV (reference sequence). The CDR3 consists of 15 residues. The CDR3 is CASSIGKDSLYGYTF. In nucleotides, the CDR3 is TGTGCCAGCAGTATAGGAAAGGACAGCTTATATGGCTACACCTTC.

The CDR3 loop reads CATSRVGGAGGETQYF. DNA for the CDR3: TGTGCCACCAGCAGAGTAGGGGGGGCTGGTGGCGAGACCCAGTACTTC. The chain employs TRBV15 and TRBJ2-5; weak D call: TRBD2 (7 bases). CDR1 LNHNV and CDR2 YYDKDF come from the germline V gene (reference sequence). This CDR3 spans 16 amino acids. V was trimmed by 1 base and J by 5 bases, leaving 17 bases between them.

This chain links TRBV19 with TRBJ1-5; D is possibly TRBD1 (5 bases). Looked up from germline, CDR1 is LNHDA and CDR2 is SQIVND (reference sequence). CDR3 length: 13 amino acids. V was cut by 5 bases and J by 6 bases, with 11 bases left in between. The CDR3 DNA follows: TGTGCCAGTAGTGAGCAGGGAGGTCAGCCCCAGCATTTT. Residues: CASSEQGGQPQHF.

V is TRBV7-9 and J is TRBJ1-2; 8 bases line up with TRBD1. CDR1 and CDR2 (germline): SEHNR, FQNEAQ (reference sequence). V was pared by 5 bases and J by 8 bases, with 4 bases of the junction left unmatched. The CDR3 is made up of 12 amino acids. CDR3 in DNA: TGTGCCAGCAGCCTCTCAGGGGGCGGCTACACCTTC. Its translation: CASSLSGGGYTF.

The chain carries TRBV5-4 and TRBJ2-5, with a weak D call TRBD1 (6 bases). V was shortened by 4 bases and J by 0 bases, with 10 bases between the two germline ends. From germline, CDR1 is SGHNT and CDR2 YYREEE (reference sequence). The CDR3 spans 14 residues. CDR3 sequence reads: CASSRRTDQETQYF. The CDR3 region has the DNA TGTGCCAGCAGCCGAAGGACAGACCAAGAGACCCAGTACTTC.

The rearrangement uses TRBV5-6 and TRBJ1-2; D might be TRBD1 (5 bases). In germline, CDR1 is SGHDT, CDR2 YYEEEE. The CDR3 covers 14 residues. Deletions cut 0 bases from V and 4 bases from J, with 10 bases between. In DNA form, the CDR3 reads TGTGCCAGCAGCTTGGCCGGGGACTCCTATGGCTACACCTTC. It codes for CASSLAGDSYGYTF.

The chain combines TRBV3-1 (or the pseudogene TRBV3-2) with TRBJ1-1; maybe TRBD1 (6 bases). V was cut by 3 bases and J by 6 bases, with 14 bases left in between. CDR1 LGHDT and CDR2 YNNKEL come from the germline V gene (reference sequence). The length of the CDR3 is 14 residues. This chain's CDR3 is CASSHPLRGSEAFF. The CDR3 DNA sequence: TGTGCCAGCAGCCACCCCCTGAGGGGGTCTGAAGCTTTCTTT.

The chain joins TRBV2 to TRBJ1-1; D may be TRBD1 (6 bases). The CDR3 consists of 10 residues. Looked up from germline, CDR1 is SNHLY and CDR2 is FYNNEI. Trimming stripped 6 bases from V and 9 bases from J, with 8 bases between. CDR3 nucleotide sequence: TGTGCCAGCAGAGGACAGCAAGCTTTCTTT. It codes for CASRGQQAFF.

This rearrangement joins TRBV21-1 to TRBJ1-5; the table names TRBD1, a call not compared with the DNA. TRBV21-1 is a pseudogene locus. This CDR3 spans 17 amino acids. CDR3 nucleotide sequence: TGTGCCAGCAGCGCCCGCTACCCGACAGGGGCTAATCAGCCCCAGCATTTT. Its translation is CASSARYPTGANQPQHF.

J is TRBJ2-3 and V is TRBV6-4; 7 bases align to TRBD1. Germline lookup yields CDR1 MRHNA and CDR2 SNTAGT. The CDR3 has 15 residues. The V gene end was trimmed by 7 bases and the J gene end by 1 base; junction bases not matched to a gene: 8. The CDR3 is CASTSTGTGTDTQYF. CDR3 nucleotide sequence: TGTGCCAGCACTAGCACCGGGACAGGCACAGATACGCAGTATTTT.

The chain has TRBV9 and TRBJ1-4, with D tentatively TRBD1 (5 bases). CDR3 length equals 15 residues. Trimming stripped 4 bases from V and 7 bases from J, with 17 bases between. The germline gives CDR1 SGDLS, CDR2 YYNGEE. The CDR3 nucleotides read TGTGCCAGCAGCCAGAGCGGGGGGTTATCTGAAAAACTGTTTTTT. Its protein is CASSQSGGLSEKLFF.